Presented here are 6 T cell receptor beta chains from one specimen sequenced in a study of T-cell reconstitution after alpha-beta-depleted transplantation in children. Unique molecular identifiers were used to barcode this TCRbeta library. Via MiXCR, TCRdb re-called the PCR reads, giving one row per CDR3 protein. The profile shows 490,000 or so distinct CDR3 sequences, around 13% of them singletons. The material was PBMCs from the stem cell graft donor, obtained from the stem cell graft. The origin of the receptors is a human donor who donated a stem cell graft to a child with combined immunodeficiency.

The table lists this clonotype with many counts. The chain carries TRBV5-1 and TRBJ1-3, with D perhaps matching TRBD1 (6 bases). Trimming left V 4 bases short and J 0 bases short, with 14 bases between. The CDR3 extends over 16 amino acids. Germline loops: CDR1 SGHRS, CDR2 YFSETQ. The chain's CDR3 is CASSVDRSLSGNTIYF. CDR3 bases: TGCGCCAGCAGCGTGGACAGATCCCTCTCTGGAAACACCATATATTTT.

The genes are TRBV10-3 and TRBJ2-3; D uncertain. V lost 0 bases, J lost 4 bases, and 14 bases lay in between. CDR1 is ENHRY and CDR2 is SYGVKD in the germline V gene. This CDR3 is 16 amino acids long. The CDR3 nucleotides read TGTGCCATCAGTGAGTCGGCACATATGGGCCCAGATACGCAGTATTTT. It codes for CAISESAHMGPDTQYF.

This clonotype appeared a few times. V is TRBV7-9 and J is TRBJ2-3; D gene ambiguous. V gave up 5 bases and J gave up 6 bases, with 15 bases separating them. CDR3 size: 14 residues. CDR1 and CDR2 (germline): SEHNR, FQNEAQ (reference sequence). The DNA for the CDR3 is TGTGCCAGCAGCCCCCGATCCACCATGGATACGCAGTATTTT. It translates to CASSPRSTMDTQYF.

This clonotype was seen a handful of times. The chain links TRBV7-9 to TRBJ2-7, with unresolved D. V was shortened by 2 bases and J by 5 bases, with 7 bases between the two germline ends. Looked up from germline, CDR1 is SEHNR and CDR2 is FQNEAQ (reference sequence). This CDR3 has 12 amino acids. The CDR3 DNA reads as TGTGCCAGCAGCTTACGGATCCACGAGCAGTACTTC. Amino acids: CASSLRIHEQYF. Full variable domain (missing parts from reference TRBV7-9 and TRBJ2-7): DTGVSQNPRHKITKRGQNVTFRCDPISEHNRLYWYRQTLGQGPEFLTYFQNEAQLEKSRLLSDRFSAERPKGSFSTLEIQRTEQGDSAMYLCASSLRIHEQYFGPGTRLTVT.

The CDR3 here is CASSLIGRNTEAFF. CDR3 coding DNA: TGTGCCAGCAGCTTAATTGGGAGGAACACTGAAGCTTTCTTT. The chain combines TRBV7-9 with TRBJ1-1; D gene ambiguous. Germline CDR1 reads SEHNR; CDR2 reads FQNEAQ (reference sequence). The V end lost 2 bases, the J end lost 1 base, and 8 bases lay between the germline ends. The CDR3 spans 14 residues.

This chain links TRBV6-4 with TRBJ2-2; TRBD2 aligns across 10 bases. From germline, CDR1 is MRHNA and CDR2 SNTAGT. Unmatched junction bases numbered 2, after V lost 4 bases and J lost 3 bases. CDR3 length: 15 residues. The CDR3 bases are TGTGCCAGCAGTGCTAGCGGGAGTGACACCGGGGAGCTGTTTTTT. Its translation is CASSASGSDTGELFF.